A single sample is the source of the 29 T cell receptor beta chains below, sequenced in a study of long-term antiretroviral therapy in people with HIV. Assay version v3.0 of immunoSEQ was used, and it was run at survey level. Sequencing was performed with immunoSEQ multiplex PCR; in TCRdb, only in-frame clones are kept and a portion is missing. The sample shows 30,000 to 35,000 clones, roughly 74% of them seen only once. Sequenced material: unsorted PBMCs, taken 3 years after starting antiretroviral therapy. Receptors were obtained from a middle-aged man with HIV.

There are a few counts of this clone. V usage is TRBV7-2 and J usage is TRBJ2-6; TRBD1 aligns across 10 bases. V gave up 5 bases and J gave up 2 bases; unmatched junction bases: 3. The CDR3 extends over 16 amino acids. Looked up from germline, CDR1 is SGHTA and CDR2 is FQGNSA. In nucleotides, the CDR3 is TGTGCCAGCAGCCCTGGGACAGGGGCTGGGGCCAACGTCCTGACTTTC. Protein sequence: CASSPGTGAGANVLTF. Full variable domain (missing parts from reference TRBV7-2 and TRBJ2-6): GAGVSQSPSNKVTEKGKDVELRCDPISGHTALYWYRQSLGQGLEFLIYFQGNSAPDKSGLPSDRFSAERTGGSVSTLTIQRTQQEDSAVYLCASSPGTGAGANVLTFGAGSRLTVL.

V is TRBV6-1 and J is TRBJ1-4; 7 nucleotides align to TRBD1. With 5 bases clipped from V and 4 bases from J, the junction kept 7 bases outside the gene matches. Looked up from germline, CDR1 is MNHNS and CDR2 is SASEGT. This CDR3 spans 15 amino acids. The CDR3 DNA reads as TGTGCCAGCAGTCCCGCGGGACAGATTAATGAAAAACTGTTTTTT. This codes for CASSPAGQINEKLFF.

The gene calls are TRBV4-2 and TRBJ2-5, with 8 positions matching TRBD2. The CDR3 covers 15 residues. Per germline, CDR1 LGHNA and CDR2 YNFKEQ. V dropped 1 base and J dropped 3; count of bases not matched to a gene: 4. The CDR3 protein is CASSQVGGAEETQYF. The CDR3 region has the DNA TGTGCCAGCAGCCAAGTCGGGGGGGCCGAAGAGACCCAGTACTTC.

V is TRBV6-6 and J is TRBJ2-7; D is uncertain. V was pared by 4 bases and J by 6 bases, with 16 bases between. The CDR3 spans 14 residues. Germline V gives CDR1 MNHNY, CDR2 SVGAGI (reference sequence). This CDR3 is CASSSGPSRSEQYF. In DNA form, the CDR3 reads TGTGCCAGCAGTTCCGGACCGTCTAGGAGCGAGCAGTACTTC.

V is TRBV5-4 and J is TRBJ2-5, with unresolved D. Trimming stripped 2 bases from V and 1 base from J, with 0 bases between. CDR1 SGHNT and CDR2 YYREEE come from the germline V gene (reference sequence). The CDR3 length is 11 residues. This chain's CDR3 is CASSFQETQYF. The CDR3 DNA follows: TGTGCCAGCAGCTTCCAAGAGACCCAGTACTTC. The entire variable domain, with the rest obtained from reference TRBV5-4 and TRBJ2-5, is as follows: ETGVTQSPTHLIKTRGQQVTLRCSSQSGHNTVSWYQQALGQGPQFIFQYYREEENGRGNFPPRFSGLQFPNYSSELNVNALELDDSALYLCASSFQETQYFGPGTRLLVL.

This clone was seen a few times. The chain couples TRBV11-2 to TRBJ2-7, with D tentatively TRBD1 or TRBD2 (5 bases each). Trimming shortened V by 3 bases and J by 8 bases, and 8 bases separated the two germline ends. The CDR3 has 11 residues. Germline CDR1 and CDR2: SGHAT and FQNNGV. The CDR3 nucleotides are TGTGCCAGCAGCTTGGGGGTAAAGCAGTACTTC. Translating gives CASSLGVKQYF.

This clone was detected once. The chain couples TRBV4-1 to TRBJ2-2, with unresolved D. Looked up from germline, CDR1 is MGHRA and CDR2 is YSYEKL. The V and J ends lost 0 bases and 4 bases respectively, with 6 bases between them. This CDR3 spans 14 amino acids. The CDR3 sequence is CASSQEGFTGELFF. The CDR3 region has the DNA TGCGCCAGCAGCCAAGAGGGTTTCACCGGGGAGCTGTTTTTT.

This clone came up once. The CDR3 here is CASSYSGGQSLYEQYF. The CDR3 nucleotides are TGTGCCAGCAGTTACTCCGGGGGACAGTCCCTCTACGAGCAGTACTTC. V and J are TRBV6-5 and TRBJ2-7; a possible D gene is TRBD1 (7 bases). The CDR3 covers 16 residues. V lost 0 bases and J lost 3, with 15 bases in between. Per germline, CDR1 MNHEY and CDR2 SVGAGI.

V usage is TRBV11-2 and J usage is TRBJ2-7, with a possible D match to TRBD1 (6 bases). The CDR3 is 14 amino acids. Germline CDR1 is SGHAT and CDR2 is FQNNGV. Trimming shortened V by 1 base and J by 3 bases, and 10 bases separated the two germline ends. DNA for the CDR3: TGTGCCAGCAGCTTAGGGGACAATTACTACGAGCAGTACTTC. Translating it yields CASSLGDNYYEQYF.

The V and J genes are TRBV11-3 and TRBJ2-5; D may be TRBD1 or TRBD2 (5 bases each). The CDR3 runs 13 residues. Trimming took 3 bases from V and 1 from J, leaving 6 bases between them. Germline-derived CDR1 and CDR2 are SGHNT and YENEEA. CDR3 DNA: TGTGCCAGCAGCTTCGGGGCCCAAGAGACCCAGTACTTC. Amino acid sequence: CASSFGAQETQYF.

The chain combines TRBV18 with TRBJ1-6, with TRBD1 identical over 9 bases. CDR3 size: 16 residues. Losses at the gene ends were 3 bases for V and 8 bases for J; bases not matched to a gene: 8. CDR1 is KGHSH, CDR2 LQKENI, per germline. The CDR3 loop is CASSPVAGTGHSPLHF. CDR3 DNA sequence: TGTGCCAGCTCACCGGTCGCCGGGACAGGGCATTCACCCCTCCACTTT.

The chain couples TRBV5-6 to TRBJ2-7; 7 bases fit TRBD1. CDR1 is SGHDT, CDR2 YYEEEE, per germline. CDR3 size: 16 residues. The V and J ends lost 2 bases and 4 bases, in that order; junction bases with no gene match: 12. The CDR3 here is CASSFRQGARRYEQYF. The DNA of the CDR3 is TGTGCCAGCAGCTTCAGACAGGGTGCTAGGCGATACGAGCAGTACTTC.

The chain employs TRBV7-9 and TRBJ1-3, with D hard to call. Deletions cut 7 bases from V and 1 base from J, with 14 bases between. CDR3 length: 15 amino acids. Germline V gene lookup returns CDR1 SEHNR and CDR2 FQNEAQ (reference sequence). The CDR3 is CASTLNRVSGNTIYF. The CDR3 region has the DNA TGTGCCAGCACACTTAATCGGGTTTCTGGAAACACCATATATTTT.

V gene TRBV4-3 combines with J gene TRBJ2-3; the match to TRBD2 covers 12 bases. The length of the CDR3 is 16 residues. Per germline, CDR1 LGHNA and CDR2 YSLEER. The junction had 6 bases not matched to a gene; V was cut back by 0 bases and J by 8 bases. The CDR3 protein is CASSQDPLAGGGTQYF. The CDR3 coding sequence is TGCGCCAGCAGCCAAGATCCGCTAGCGGGAGGGGGTACGCAGTATTTT.

CDR3 DNA sequence: TGTGCCATCAGTGACCGAGGGGGGGGATATAGCAATGAGCAGTTCTTC. Its protein product is CAISDRGGGYSNEQFF. The gene calls are TRBV10-3 and TRBJ2-1, with TRBD2 as a possible D gene (7 bases). The V and J ends lost 3 bases and 6 bases respectively, with 18 bases between them. CDR1 ENHRY and CDR2 SYGVKD come from the germline V gene. This CDR3 has 16 residues.

The rearrangement joins TRBV12-2 to TRBJ2-3; the DNA was not used to check the table's D call, TRBD1. TRBV12-2 is listed as a pseudogene. The CDR3 is 16 residues long. The CDR3 bases are TGTGCAAGTCGCTTAGCGAAACCCAGAAGCACAGATACGCAGTATTTT. Its protein product is CASRLAKPRSTDTQYF.

The chain employs TRBV30 and TRBJ2-4; D is uncertain. CDR3 size: 13 residues. The V end was cut by 0 bases, the J end by 7 bases, with 10 bases between. The germline V gene encodes CDR1 GTSNPN and CDR2 SVGIG (reference sequence). The CDR3 spells CAWSVNGRNIQYF. In DNA form, the CDR3 reads TGTGCCTGGAGTGTAAACGGACGGAACATTCAGTACTTC.

The rearrangement joins TRBV19 to TRBJ2-7; TRBD2 is a possible D gene (5 bases). Trimming left V 6 bases short and J 2 bases short, with 20 bases between. The CDR3 covers 16 residues. From germline, CDR1 is LNHDA and CDR2 SQIVND (reference sequence). CDR3 DNA: TGTGCCAGTAGCCTAGTTATTGGGGAGCGGACCTACGAGCAGTACTTC. Its protein product is CASSLVIGERTYEQYF.

CDR3 in amino acids: CASSLDRGPYEQYF. For the CDR3, the DNA is TGTGCCAGCAGCTTGGACAGGGGGCCCTACGAGCAGTACTTC. V is TRBV5-4 and J is TRBJ2-7; 9 nucleotides match TRBD1. After removal of 0 bases from V and 2 bases from J, the junction contained 0 bases not matched to a gene. The CDR3 extends over 14 amino acids. Germline CDR1 SGHNT, CDR2 YYREEE (reference sequence).

The rearrangement links TRBV5-6 to TRBJ2-3, with TRBD2 matching 11 bases. From germline, CDR1 is SGHDT and CDR2 YYEEEE. Trimming at V came to 1 base and at J to 6 bases, leaving 4 bases not matched to a gene. The CDR3 is made up of 15 amino acids. For the CDR3, the DNA is TGTGCCAGCAGCTTGACTAGCGGGAGAGTCGATACGCAGTATTTT. Its protein is CASSLTSGRVDTQYF.

V usage is TRBV28 and J usage is TRBJ2-7; no definite D call. Trimming took 2 bases from V and 5 from J, leaving 4 bases between them. This CDR3 is 11 amino acids long. From germline, CDR1 is MDHEN and CDR2 SYDVKM. The CDR3 DNA reads TGTGCCAGCAGTTTAGGGAACGAGCAGTACTTC. The encoded protein is CASSLGNEQYF.

The gene calls are TRBV5-6 and TRBJ1-4, with 9 bases matching TRBD1. Germline V gene lookup returns CDR1 SGHDT and CDR2 YYEEEE. CDR3 length: 15 residues. Losses at the gene ends were 2 bases for V and 7 bases for J; bases not matched to a gene: 6. The CDR3 DNA sequence: TGTGCCAGCAGCTTCTTCGGGACAGGGACTGAAAAACTGTTTTTT. It is translated as CASSFFGTGTEKLFF.

J is TRBJ2-3 and V is TRBV4-2, with a weak D call TRBD2 (6 bases). In germline, CDR1 is LGHNA, CDR2 YNFKEQ. The CDR3 has 14 amino acids. The V end was cut by 0 bases, the J end by 6 bases, with 10 bases between. CDR3 coding DNA: TGTGCCAGCAGCCAAGATGTGGAGGGGGATACGCAGTATTTT. This sequence encodes CASSQDVEGDTQYF.

V is TRBV19 and J is TRBJ2-5; D tentatively fits TRBD1 or TRBD2 (5 bases each). V was trimmed by 11 bases and J by 5 bases, leaving 18 bases between them. Germline V gives CDR1 LNHDA, CDR2 SQIVND (reference sequence). This CDR3 is built from 13 residues. The CDR3 sequence: CASRGVGMETQYF. The CDR3 DNA reads TGTGCCTCGAGAGGGGTTGGTATGGAGACCCAGTACTTC.

The CDR3 protein is CASSLGGIANYGYTF. The CDR3 DNA sequence: TGTGCCAGCAGCTTGGGGGGAATAGCTAACTATGGCTACACCTTC. The chain uses TRBV5-4 and TRBJ1-2; D unclear. V lost 0 bases, J lost 0 bases, and 9 bases lay in between. In germline, CDR1 is SGHNT, CDR2 YYREEE (reference sequence). The CDR3 has 15 amino acids.

Concerning this clone itself: The same CDR3 can be traced to other DNA sequences in this sample. The V call is TRBV11-3, the J call TRBJ2-3; unclear D gene. The CDR3 contains 13 residues. The germline CDR1 and CDR2 sequences are SGHNT and YENEEA. V was cut by 0 bases and J by 2 bases, with 3 bases left in between. The CDR3 DNA sequence: TGTGCCAGCAGCTTAGATTCCACAGATACGCAGTATTTT. Encoded protein: CASSLDSTDTQYF. Variable domain in full (rest from reference TRBV11-3 and TRBJ2-3): EAGVVQSPRYKIIEKKQPVAFWCNPISGHNTLYWYLQNLGQGPELLIRYENEEAVDDSQLPKDRFSAERLKGVDSTLKIQPAELGDSAVYLCASSLDSTDTQYFGPGTRLTVL.

This clone showed up just once. One end of the junction fails to match germline, which may point to a read error. J is TRBJ1-2 and V is TRBV28, with D possibly TRBD1 on 6 matching bases. There are 13 residues in the CDR3. Germline V CDR1 and CDR2: MDHEN, SYDVKM. CDR3 DNA sequence: TGTGCCAGCAGAACTAGACAGGTCTATGGCTACACCTTT. Protein: CASRTRQVYGYTF.

This sequence joins TRBV5-4 and TRBJ2-3; possibly TRBD1 or TRBD2 for D (5 bases each). Per germline, CDR1 SGHNT and CDR2 YYREEE (reference sequence). Trimming pared 6 bases from V and 1 base from J, leaving 12 bases between. This CDR3 spans 14 amino acids. The CDR3 loop is CASNHRDGTDTQYF. The CDR3 DNA sequence: TGTGCCAGCAACCACCGGGACGGCACAGATACGCAGTATTTT.

The chain links TRBV10-2 to TRBJ2-3, with D unclear. V was cut by 5 bases and J by 5 bases, with 17 bases left in between. Germline V gives CDR1 WSHSY, CDR2 SAAADI. The CDR3 loop spans 15 amino acids. The CDR3 sequence: CASSFALPFGDTQYF. Here the CDR3 DNA reads TGCGCCAGCAGTTTTGCCTTGCCCTTTGGAGATACGCAGTATTTT.